Included here is one T cell receptor (beta chain) sequence, with context. This CDR3 is built from 16 residues. In germline, CDR1 is SGDLS, CDR2 YYNGEE. The ends were cut back, 2 bases at V and 6 bases at J, with 17 bases in the middle. These data are taken from a study of blood T cell repertoires in COVID-19. For the study at large: Some COVID-19 samples were acute and others convalescent; all came from the United States, Italy and Spain. The cDNA or gDNA used as material had been derived from T cells, B-cell-depleted T cells, or PBMCs.

Original data processing: The assay estimated nucleated cells by amplifying reference gene primers. Measured with immunoSEQ multiplex PCR; TCRdb has only the in-frame clones, and not every one. V and J calls and clone size follow that table, whereas D and trimming were derived from the DNA. The sample records approximately 70,000 clones, about 91% being singletons. The sequenced sample consisted of peripheral blood. The chain has TRBV9 and TRBJ2-2, with D perhaps matching TRBD1 (6 bases). The sequence was obtained from a human donor with active COVID-19. The donor label of this sample is uncertain. The CDR3 protein is CASSVWGRLGPGELFF. As DNA, the CDR3 is TGTGCCAGCAGCGTCTGGGGGCGGTTAGGACCCGGGGAGCTGTTTTTT.